This TCR beta chain was captured by sequencing in a study of vaccination and CD4 T cells after COVID-19. Per the germline V gene, CDR1 is KGHSY and CDR2 is FQNENV. The CDR3 runs 13 residues. V lost 4 bases to trimming and J lost 4 bases; unmatched junction nucleotides: 0. Regarding treatment: roughly 11-day PBMC culture with coronavirus spike peptide pools or control peptides (ViraFEST assay). Notes on this clonotype: What it recognizes is unknown.

The Oncomine TCR Beta short-read assay was applied to DNA of cultured CD4+ T cells. Via MiXCR, TCRdb re-called the PCR reads, giving one row per CDR3 protein. Here the sample spans approximately 26,000 distinct CDR3 sequences, about three fifths being singletons. V usage is TRBV16 and J usage is TRBJ1-5; 8 bases match TRBD1. The receptor was isolated from a human donor who had recovered from COVID-19. Sequenced: CD4+ T cells from blood, cultured in vitro. CDR3 nucleotide sequence: TGTGCCAGCAGCCGACAGGGGAATCAGCCCCAGCATTTT. The encoded protein is CASSRQGNQPQHF.